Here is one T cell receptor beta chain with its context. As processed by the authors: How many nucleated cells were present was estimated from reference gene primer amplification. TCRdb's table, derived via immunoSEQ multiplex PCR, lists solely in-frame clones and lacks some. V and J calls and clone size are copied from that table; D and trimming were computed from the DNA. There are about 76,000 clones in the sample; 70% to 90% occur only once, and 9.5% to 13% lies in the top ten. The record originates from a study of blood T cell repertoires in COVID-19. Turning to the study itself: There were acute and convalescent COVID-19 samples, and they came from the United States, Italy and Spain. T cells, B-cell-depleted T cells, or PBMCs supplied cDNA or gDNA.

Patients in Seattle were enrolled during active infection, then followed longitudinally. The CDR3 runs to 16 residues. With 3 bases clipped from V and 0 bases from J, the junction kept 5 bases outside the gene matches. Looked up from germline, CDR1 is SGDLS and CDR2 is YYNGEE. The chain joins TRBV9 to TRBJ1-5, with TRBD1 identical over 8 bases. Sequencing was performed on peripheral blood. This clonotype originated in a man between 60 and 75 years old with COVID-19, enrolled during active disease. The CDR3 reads CASSDEQGDSNQPQHF. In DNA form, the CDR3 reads TGTGCCAGCAGCGACGAACAGGGGGATAGCAATCAGCCCCAGCATTTT.